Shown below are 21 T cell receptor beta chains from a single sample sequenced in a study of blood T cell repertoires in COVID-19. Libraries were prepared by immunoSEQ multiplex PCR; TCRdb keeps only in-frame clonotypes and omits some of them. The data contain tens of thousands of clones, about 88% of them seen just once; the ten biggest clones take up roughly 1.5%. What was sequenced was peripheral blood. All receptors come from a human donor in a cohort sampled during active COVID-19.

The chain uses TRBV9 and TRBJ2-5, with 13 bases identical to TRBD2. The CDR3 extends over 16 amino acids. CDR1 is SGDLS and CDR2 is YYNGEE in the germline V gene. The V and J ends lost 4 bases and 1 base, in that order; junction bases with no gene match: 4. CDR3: CASSLGLAGAQETQYF. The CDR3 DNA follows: TGTGCCAGCAGCCTTGGACTAGCGGGAGCCCAAGAGACCCAGTACTTC.

The CDR3 nucleotides are TGTGCCAGCGGCTTCCTCTCCACGGGCAATGAGCAGTTCTTC. Protein product: CASGFLSTGNEQFF. The chain links TRBV2 to TRBJ2-1; D gene uncertain. Germline lookup yields CDR1 SNHLY and CDR2 FYNNEI. V was cut by 8 bases and J by 6 bases, with 17 bases left in between. There are 14 residues in the CDR3.

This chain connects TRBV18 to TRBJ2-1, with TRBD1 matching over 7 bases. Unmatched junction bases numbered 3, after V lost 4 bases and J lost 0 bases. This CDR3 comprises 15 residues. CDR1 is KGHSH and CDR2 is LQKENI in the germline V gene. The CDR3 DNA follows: TGTGCCAGCTCACGGGGACAGAGCTCCTACAATGAGCAGTTCTTC. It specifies CASSRGQSSYNEQFF.

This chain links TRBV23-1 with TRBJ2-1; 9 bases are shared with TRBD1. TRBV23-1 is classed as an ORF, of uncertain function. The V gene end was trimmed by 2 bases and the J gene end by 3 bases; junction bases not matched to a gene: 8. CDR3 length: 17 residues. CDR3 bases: TGCGCCAGCAGTCAAATCCGACGGGACAGGGTCTACAATGAGCAGTTCTTC. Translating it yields CASSQIRRDRVYNEQFF.

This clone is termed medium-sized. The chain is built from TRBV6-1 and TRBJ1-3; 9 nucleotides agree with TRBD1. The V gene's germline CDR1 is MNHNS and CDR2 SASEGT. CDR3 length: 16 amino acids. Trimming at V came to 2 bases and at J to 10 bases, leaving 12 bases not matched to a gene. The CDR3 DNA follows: TGTGCCAGCAGTGAAAAGCCCTGGACAGGGGAAGGAACCATATATTTT. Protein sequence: CASSEKPWTGEGTIYF.

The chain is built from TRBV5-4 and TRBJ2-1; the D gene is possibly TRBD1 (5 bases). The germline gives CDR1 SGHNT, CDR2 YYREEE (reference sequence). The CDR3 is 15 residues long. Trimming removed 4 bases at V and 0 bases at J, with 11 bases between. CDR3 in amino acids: CASSPGISSYNEQFF. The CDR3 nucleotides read TGTGCCAGCAGCCCAGGGATTAGCTCCTACAATGAGCAGTTCTTC.

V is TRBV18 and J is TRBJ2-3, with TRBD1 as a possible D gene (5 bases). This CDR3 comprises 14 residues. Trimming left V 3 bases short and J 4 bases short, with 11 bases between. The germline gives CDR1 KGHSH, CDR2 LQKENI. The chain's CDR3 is CASSPPGFPDTQYF. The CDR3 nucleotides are TGTGCCAGCTCACCCCCAGGGTTTCCAGATACGCAGTATTTT.

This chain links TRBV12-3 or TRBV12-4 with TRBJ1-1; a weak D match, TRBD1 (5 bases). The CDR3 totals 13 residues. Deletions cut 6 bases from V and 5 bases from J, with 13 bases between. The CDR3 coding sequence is TGTGCCAGCAGCTGGGGCAGGGTGACTGAAGCTTTCTTT. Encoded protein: CASSWGRVTEAFF.

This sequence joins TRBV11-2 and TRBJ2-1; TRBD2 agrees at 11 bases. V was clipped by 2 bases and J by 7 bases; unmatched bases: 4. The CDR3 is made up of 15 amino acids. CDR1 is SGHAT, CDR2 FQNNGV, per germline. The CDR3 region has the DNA TGTGCCAGCAGCTTACAACTAGCGGGAGTGAATGAGCAGTTCTTC. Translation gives CASSLQLAGVNEQFF.

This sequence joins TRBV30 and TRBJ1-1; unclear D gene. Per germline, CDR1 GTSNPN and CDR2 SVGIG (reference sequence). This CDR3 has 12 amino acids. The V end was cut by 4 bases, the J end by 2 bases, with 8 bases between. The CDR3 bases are TGTGCCTGGATGGTCGGTAACACTGAAGCTTTCTTT. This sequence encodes CAWMVGNTEAFF.

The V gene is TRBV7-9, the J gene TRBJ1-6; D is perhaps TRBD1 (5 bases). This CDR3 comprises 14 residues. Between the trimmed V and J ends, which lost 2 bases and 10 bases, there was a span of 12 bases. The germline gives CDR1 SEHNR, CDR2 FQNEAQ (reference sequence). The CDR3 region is CASSLSRGGSPLHF. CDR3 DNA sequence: TGTGCCAGCAGCTTAAGTAGGGGAGGGTCACCCCTCCACTTT.

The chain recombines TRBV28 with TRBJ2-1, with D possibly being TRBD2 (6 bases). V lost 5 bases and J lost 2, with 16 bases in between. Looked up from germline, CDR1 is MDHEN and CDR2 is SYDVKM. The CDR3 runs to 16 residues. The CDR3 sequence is CASSTAVADTYNEQFF. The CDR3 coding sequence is TGTGCCAGCAGTACCGCGGTAGCGGACACCTACAATGAGCAGTTCTTC.

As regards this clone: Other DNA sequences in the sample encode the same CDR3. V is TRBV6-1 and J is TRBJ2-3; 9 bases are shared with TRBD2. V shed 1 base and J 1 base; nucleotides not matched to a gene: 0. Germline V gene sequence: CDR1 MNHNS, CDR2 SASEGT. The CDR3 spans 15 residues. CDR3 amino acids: CASSEVAGGTDTQYF. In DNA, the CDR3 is TGTGCCAGCAGTGAAGTAGCGGGAGGCACAGATACGCAGTATTTT.

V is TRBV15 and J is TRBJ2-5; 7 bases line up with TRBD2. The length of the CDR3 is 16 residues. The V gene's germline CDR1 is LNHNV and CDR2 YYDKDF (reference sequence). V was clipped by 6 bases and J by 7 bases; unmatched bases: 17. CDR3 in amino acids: CATRTSGLPLGGTQYF. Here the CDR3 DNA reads TGTGCCACCAGGACCTCGGGACTACCCCTGGGTGGGACCCAGTACTTC. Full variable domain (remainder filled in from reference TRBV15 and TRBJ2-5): DAMVIQNPRYQVTQFGKPVTLSCSQTLNHNVMYWYQQKSSQAPKLLFHYYDKDFNNEADTPDNFQSRRPNTSFCFLDIRSPGLGDTAMYLCATRTSGLPLGGTQYFGPGTRLLVL.

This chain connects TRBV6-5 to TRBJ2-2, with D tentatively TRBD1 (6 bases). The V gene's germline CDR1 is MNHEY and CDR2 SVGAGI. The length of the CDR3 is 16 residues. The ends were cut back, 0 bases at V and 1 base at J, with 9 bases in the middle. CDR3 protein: CASSYSARGNTGELFF. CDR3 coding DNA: TGTGCCAGCAGTTACTCTGCCAGGGGGAACACCGGGGAGCTGTTTTTT.

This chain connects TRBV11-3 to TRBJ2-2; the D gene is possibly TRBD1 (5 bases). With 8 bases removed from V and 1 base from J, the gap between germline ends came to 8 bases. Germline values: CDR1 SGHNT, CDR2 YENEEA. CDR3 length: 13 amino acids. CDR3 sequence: CASGDRNTGELFF. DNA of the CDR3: TGTGCCAGCGGAGACAGGAACACCGGGGAGCTGTTTTTT.

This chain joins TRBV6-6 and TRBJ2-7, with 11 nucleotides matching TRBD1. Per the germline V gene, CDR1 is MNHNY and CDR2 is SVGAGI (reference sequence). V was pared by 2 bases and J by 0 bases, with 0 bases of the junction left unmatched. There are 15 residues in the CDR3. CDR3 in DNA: TGTGCCAGCAGTTACGGGACAGGGGGCTCCTACGAGCAGTACTTC. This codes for CASSYGTGGSYEQYF.

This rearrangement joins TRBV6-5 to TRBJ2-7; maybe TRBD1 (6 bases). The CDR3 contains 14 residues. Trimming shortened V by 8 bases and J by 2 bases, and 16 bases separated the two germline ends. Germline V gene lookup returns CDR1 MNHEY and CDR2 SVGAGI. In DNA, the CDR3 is TGTGCCAGCGCCCGGACAGAGATAACCTACGAGCAGTACGTC. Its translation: CASARTEITYEQYV.

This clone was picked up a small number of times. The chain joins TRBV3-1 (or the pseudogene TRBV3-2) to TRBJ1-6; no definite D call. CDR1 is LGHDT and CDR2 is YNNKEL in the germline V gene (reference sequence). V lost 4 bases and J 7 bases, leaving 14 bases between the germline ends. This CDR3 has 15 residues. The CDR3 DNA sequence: TGTGCCAGCAGCCGAGTAAGGGCGGGAAATTCACCCCTCCACTTT. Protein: CASSRVRAGNSPLHF.

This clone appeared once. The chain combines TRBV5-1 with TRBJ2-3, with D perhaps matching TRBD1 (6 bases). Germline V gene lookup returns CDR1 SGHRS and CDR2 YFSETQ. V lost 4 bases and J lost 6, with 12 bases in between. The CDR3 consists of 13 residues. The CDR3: CASSEQGMDTQYF. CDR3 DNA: TGCGCCAGCAGCGAACAGGGTATGGATACGCAGTATTTT.

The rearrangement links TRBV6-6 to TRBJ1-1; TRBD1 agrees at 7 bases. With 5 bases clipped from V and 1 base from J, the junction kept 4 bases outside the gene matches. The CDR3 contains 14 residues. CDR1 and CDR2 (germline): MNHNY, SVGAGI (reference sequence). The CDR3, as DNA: TGTGCCAGCAGTGCCGGGACAGCGAACACTGAAGCTTTCTTT. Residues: CASSAGTANTEAFF.